Below, 4 T cell receptor beta chains from the same sample are listed, as sequenced in a study of blood T cell repertoires in COVID-19. The repertoire was sequenced with immunoSEQ multiplex PCR; TCRdb's copy has only in-frame clones and lacks some. The top ten hold approximately 8% of the sample, which has some 70,000 clones, approximately 87% seen once. Specimen: peripheral blood. The receptors stem from a man aged 50-59 years with active COVID-19.

This clone showed up just once. The chain recombines TRBV24-1 with TRBJ2-5; 8 bases map to TRBD2. V was clipped by 3 bases and J by 4 bases; unmatched bases: 0. Germline loops: CDR1 KGHDR, CDR2 SFDVKD. The length of the CDR3 is 13 residues. The CDR3 sequence: CATSDRGGETQYF. CDR3 sequence (DNA): TGTGCCACCAGTGATCGGGGGGGAGAGACCCAGTACTTC.

V gene TRBV6-5 combines with J gene TRBJ2-1, with 11 nucleotides matching TRBD2. Looked up from germline, CDR1 is MNHEY and CDR2 is SVGAGI. Trimming removed 6 bases from V and 8 bases from J; junction bases left unmatched: 6. This CDR3 is 14 amino acids long. Written as DNA, the CDR3 is TGTGCCAGCAGCAAACTAGCGGGGGAGGATGAGCAGTTCTTC. Encoded protein: CASSKLAGEDEQFF.

The genes are TRBV19 and TRBJ1-1, with a tentative D call TRBD1 (6 bases). Germline CDR1 and CDR2: LNHDA and SQIVND (reference sequence). Trimming pared 7 bases from V and 0 bases from J, leaving 15 bases between. The CDR3 covers 15 residues. This CDR3 is CASTAQGTLNTEAFF. CDR3 in DNA: TGTGCCAGTACAGCCCAGGGGACCTTGAACACTGAAGCTTTCTTT.

This sequence joins TRBV19 and TRBJ1-5; TRBD1 agrees at 8 bases. J gave up 2 bases and V 7 bases, and 10 bases lay outside the gene matches. Germline V gives CDR1 LNHDA, CDR2 SQIVND (reference sequence). The length of the CDR3 is 16 residues. CDR3 protein: CASMDRVGLGNQPQHF. The DNA of the CDR3 is TGTGCCAGTATGGACAGGGTAGGACTTGGCAATCAGCCCCAGCATTTT.